A selection of T cell receptor beta chains follows, all from one sample in a study of blood T cells in healthy people across ages. A single record per CDR3 protein comes from TCRdb applying MiXCR to the 5' RACE reads. The sample shows hundreds of thousands of distinct CDR3 sequences, about three fifths of them seen only once. Sequenced input: blood. Receptor source: a man aged 25-45 years in good health. Each CDR3 is given with its conserved first and last residue. The order of the fields is D gene, V gene, CDR3 protein. The D gene is left open where the match is weak.

TRBD2	TRBV12-3/TRBV12-4	CASIPRLAGMGETQYF
TRBD2	TRBV7-2	CASTLSGRSEQYF
TRBD1	TRBV5-1	CASTGQGDEKLFF
TRBD1	TRBV6-1	CASSPGTGVLGTYEQYF
TRBD1	TRBV20-1	CSARDGTGVSEQYF
TRBD1	TRBV6-5	CASTPSTGAYGYTF
TRBD2	TRBV12-5	CASAIITKGGDRGANVLTF
TRBD2	TRBV20-1	CSALGGGVNEQFF
-	TRBV13	CASSRDPGGANVLTF
-	TRBV4-2	CASSQDLLTLHF
-	TRBV7-2	CASSFQQGLETQYF
-	TRBV6-2/TRBV6-3	CASGTPSGANVLTF
TRBD1	TRBV20-1	CSARLWDRGGGYTF